This T cell receptor (beta chain) is from a study of T cell responses to AZD1222 COVID-19 vaccine. Study-wide points: Repertoire sampling was restricted to post-peak T cell response timepoints. Two doses of AZD1222 preceded a rise in Spike-specific TCR breadth and depth. Spike-wide vaccine-associated CD4 TCRs dominated at 160-218 and 743-854.

From germline, CDR1 is SGHRS and CDR2 YFSETQ. Losses at the gene ends were 4 bases for V and 1 base for J; bases not matched to a gene: 8. The CDR3 runs to 17 residues. To note about this clone: The antigen is undetermined.

The method was immunoSEQ multiplex PCR; TCRdb's version includes in-frame clones alone and lacks a portion of them. The sample yields fewer than 120,000 clones, about 85% seen once. The clonotype was recovered from an adult in good health. The sequenced sample was peripheral blood, obtained on day 0 of AZD1222 vaccination. The chain employs TRBV5-1 and TRBJ1-3, with 10 nucleotides matching TRBD1. The CDR3 reads CASSASGQGNSGNTIYF. The CDR3 nucleotides read TGCGCCAGCAGCGCGTCGGGACAGGGGAATTCTGGAAACACCATATATTTT.